The following is a T cell receptor (beta chain) sequence with its context. Assay used: immunoSEQ multiplex PCR; TCRdb lists only in-frame clones, some missing. This sample carries fewer than 30,000 clones, 80% to 95% of them seen once, and the ten largest clones take around 1%. This record belongs to a study of T cells in localized non-small cell lung cancer. This CDR3 region has 12 residues. The germline CDR1 and CDR2 sequences are SGHNT and YYREEE (reference sequence). The V and J ends lost 4 bases and 0 bases respectively, with 4 bases between them. Sample: peripheral blood, taken before any cancer treatment. The receptor was derived from a woman between 40 and 69 years old with stage I lung adenocarcinoma. The rearrangement links TRBV5-4 to TRBJ2-5; D is unclear. The CDR3 DNA sequence: TGTGCCAGCAGCCGGGACCAAGAGACCCAGTACTTC. Translated, it gives CASSRDQETQYF. The complete variable domain, with remaining parts taken from reference TRBV5-4 and TRBJ2-5, reads ETGVTQSPTHLIKTRGQQVTLRCSSQSGHNTVSWYQQALGQGPQFIFQYYREEENGRGNFPPRFSGLQFPNYSSELNVNALELDDSALYLCASSRDQETQYFGPGTRLLVL.